This T cell receptor beta chain was captured in a study of blood T cell repertoires in COVID-19 (dated by TCRdb to 2018 to 2020). Regarding the research as a whole: Collaborator samples came from the United States, Italy and Spain and covered acute and convalescent phases of COVID-19. A de-identified subject ID, COVID-19 status, age in years and sex were almost always included in the sample metadata. Samples came from the ongoing ImmuneRACE study (first 160 participants) plus 1,254 subjects from 6 global collaborators. Where available, HLA class I and class II types were obtained from metadata supplied by the sample provider rather than from assay-based typing. The prospective study material was composed of cDNA or gDNA derived from T cells, B-cell-depleted T cells, or PBMCs. Subjects who had been exposed to COVID-19, were actively infected with it, or had recovered from it provided the deeply sampled blood TCRbeta repertoires that made up the dataset. The repertoires were made available in a free public database intended to serve as a resource for research on the immune response to SARS-CoV-2.

Findings and caveats that apply to the study as a whole: How much clinical and demographic metadata was included differed by source and by participant, and the metadata was provided uncurated.

The immunoSEQ Assay, a bias-controlled multiplex PCR, was used to amplify TCRbeta CDR3 regions from genomic DNA. In the authors' own workflow: Nucleated cell counts per sample were estimated from amplification of reference gene primers within the assay. To quantify the absolute abundance of each unique TCRbeta CDR3 rearrangement, sequence reads were collapsed and filtered. For each sample, productive Simpson clonality was calculated by taking the square root of Simpson's diversity index across productive rearrangements. Drawn from immuneACCESS, this table holds only the in-frame rearrangements with V and J called that TCRdb kept. Clones are partly lost; checked studies trace under half to an unresolved V gene and leave the rest unexplained. V and J calls and clone size come straight from that table; D and trimming were deduced from the DNA. This sample lists some 48,000 clones; 80% to 90% were detected once. Around 2.9% of the sample is held by the ten biggest clonotypes.

Details on this clone: Its antigen remains unidentified. The record has no base qualities; no much larger clone is one base away.

Collaborating institutions collected whole blood in K2EDTA tubes following their own protocols. For TCRbeta analysis, collaborator samples were shipped as frozen whole blood, as isolated PBMCs, or as DNA extracted from either sample type. V is cut back by 5 bases and J by 4 bases, with 4 bases in the junction unmatched. The cysteine opens and the phenylalanine closes a CDR3 of 14 amino acids. Left in the record is the CDR3 DNA by itself, 42 bases read in frame from the first base. For CDR1 and CDR2, the germline V gene (reference sequence) lists LGHDT and YNNKEL. Sequenced material: peripheral blood. This clonotype was obtained from an elderly woman with acute or convalescent COVID-19. This chain is built from TRBV3-1 (or the pseudogene TRBV3-2) and TRBJ1-5; 8 central bases correspond to TRBD1. This receptor carries the CDR3 CASSGGQGNQPQHF. The nucleotides read TGTGCCAGCAGCGGTGGACAGGGAAATCAGCCCCAGCATTTT.